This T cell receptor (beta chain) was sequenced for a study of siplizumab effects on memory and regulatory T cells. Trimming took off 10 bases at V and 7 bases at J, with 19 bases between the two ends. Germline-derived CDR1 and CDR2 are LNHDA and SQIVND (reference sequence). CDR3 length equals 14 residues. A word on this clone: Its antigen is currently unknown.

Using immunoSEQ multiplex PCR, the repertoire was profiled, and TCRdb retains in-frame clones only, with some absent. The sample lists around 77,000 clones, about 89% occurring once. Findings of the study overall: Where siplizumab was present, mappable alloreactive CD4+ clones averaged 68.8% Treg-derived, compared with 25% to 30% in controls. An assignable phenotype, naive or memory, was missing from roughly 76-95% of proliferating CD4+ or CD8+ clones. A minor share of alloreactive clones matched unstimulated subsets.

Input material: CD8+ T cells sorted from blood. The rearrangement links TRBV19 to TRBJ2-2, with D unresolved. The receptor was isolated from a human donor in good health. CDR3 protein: CATHHQGLSGELFF. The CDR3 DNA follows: TGTGCCACACACCATCAAGGTCTCAGCGGGGAGCTGTTTTTT.